This is a list of T cell receptor beta chains from one sample in a study of CD4+ T cells in melanoma. Only in-frame clones appear in the TCRdb table, and some are missing; sequencing was by immunoSEQ multiplex PCR. The table includes more than 8,500 clones, roughly three quarters detected once. Sequencing was carried out using peripheral blood. The receptor source for this set is a human donor with melanoma. The CDR3 runs from the conserved cysteine through the conserved F or W. A D gene is named only where the DNA matches it firmly. Size is stated for part of the rows, as once, few or many counts, or as a class when the clone is expanded.

clone size	V gene	D gene	J gene	CDR3 protein	CDR3 DNA
-	TRBV7-9	-	TRBJ2-7	CASTEISSYEQYF	TGTGCCAGTACAGAGATCAGCTCCTACGAGCAGTACTTC
-	TRBV30	-	TRBJ1-4	CAARDLRLWGEKLFF	TGTGCCGCGCGGGACTTGAGGTTGTGGGGCGAAAAACTGTTTTTT
-	TRBV7-5	-	TRBJ1-6	CASSATGRNSPLHF	TGTGCCAGCAGCGCGACAGGGCGAAATTCACCCCTCCACTTT
few	TRBV7-2	TRBD1	TRBJ1-2	CASSPQGQGHGYTF	TGTGCCAGCAGCCCCCAAGGACAGGGCCATGGCTACACCTTC
-	TRBV27	TRBD1	TRBJ1-1	CASSPGQGAVGTEAFF	TGTGCCAGCAGCCCCGGACAGGGGGCGGTAGGGACTGAAGCTTTCTTT
-	TRBV6-5	-	TRBJ2-7	CASSYSGAGSYEQYF	TGTGCCAGCAGTTACTCGGGGGCCGGATCCTACGAGCAGTACTTC
few	TRBV7-1	TRBD2	TRBJ2-2	CASSFPTSGNTGELFF	TGTGCCAGCAGCTTCCCGACTAGCGGGAACACCGGGGAGCTGTTTTTT
-	TRBV15	-	TRBJ2-1	CATSAQAGNEQFF	TGTGCCACCAGTGCTCAGGCGGGCAATGAGCAGTTCTTC
medium-sized	TRBV7-9	-	TRBJ1-2	CASSPLLRGGYTF	TGTGCCAGCAGCCCCCTTCTTCGAGGTGGCTACACCTTC
-	TRBV28	-	TRBJ1-5	CASSLRQPQHF	TGTGCCAGCAGTTTACGGCAGCCCCAGCATTTT
medium-sized	TRBV5-4	TRBD1	TRBJ1-6	CASSFQGENSPLHF	TGTGCCAGCAGCTTCCAGGGGGAGAATTCACCCCTCCACTTT
-	TRBV7-9	-	TRBJ1-1	CASSLMVNTEAFF	TGTGCCAGCAGCTTAATGGTGAACACTGAAGCTTTCTTT
-	TRBV11-2	TRBD2	TRBJ2-1	CASSLVAGGFYNEQFF	TGTGCCAGCAGCCTGGTAGCGGGGGGGTTCTACAATGAGCAGTTCTTC
medium-sized	TRBV28	-	TRBJ1-1	CASSLLGHGEAFF	TGTGCCAGCAGTTTATTAGGCCACGGTGAAGCTTTCTTT
-	TRBV28	-	TRBJ1-2	CASSFRDYGYTF	TGTGCCAGCAGTTTCCGGGACTATGGCTACACCTTC
-	TRBV6-5	TRBD1	TRBJ1-5	CASRRTGRNQPQHF	TGTGCCAGCAGGAGGACAGGGCGCAATCAGCCCCAGCATTTT
-	TRBV11-2	-	TRBJ2-1	CASGSLRGENEQFF	TGTGCCAGCGGCTCGCTGAGAGGGGAGAATGAGCAGTTCTTC
-	TRBV5-5	TRBD1	TRBJ2-5	CASSLKGQGRGETQYF	TGTGCCAGCAGCTTGAAAGGACAGGGGAGAGGGGAGACCCAGTACTTC
-	TRBV19	-	TRBJ2-3	CASRRGGDTQYF	TGTGCCAGTAGAAGAGGGGGTGATACGCAGTATTTT
-	TRBV5-8	-	TRBJ2-3	CASSDVRVVSTDTQYF	TGTGCCAGCAGCGACGTACGAGTGGTGAGCACAGATACGCAGTATTTT
-	TRBV4-1	TRBD1	TRBJ1-1	CASSLGAGGAFF	TGCGCCAGCAGCTTAGGCGCAGGGGGAGCTTTCTTT
-	TRBV7-9	-	TRBJ1-2	CASSSGDSPRGGYTF	TGTGCCAGCAGCTCCGGGGACTCACCGAGAGGGGGCTACACCTTC
-	TRBV6-5	TRBD1	TRBJ2-7	CASQQGRYEQYF	TGTGCCAGCCAACAGGGGCGGTACGAGCAGTACTTC
few	TRBV30	-	TRBJ2-1	CAWNARRELYNEQFF	TGTGCCTGGAATGCCCGCCGGGAACTTTACAATGAGCAGTTCTTC
many	TRBV7-6	TRBD2	TRBJ2-1	CASTDPSGYNEQFF	TGTGCCAGCACGGACCCTAGCGGTTACAATGAGCAGTTCTTC
medium-sized	TRBV19	TRBD1	TRBJ2-3	CASSTSGQPTDTQYF	TGTGCCAGTAGTACCTCGGGACAGCCTACAGATACGCAGTATTTT
-	TRBV4-1	-	TRBJ2-3	CASSRPLRGRTDTQYF	TGCGCCAGCAGCCGACCCTTAAGGGGTAGGACAGATACGCAGTATTTT
-	TRBV9	-	TRBJ2-3	CASSGTGTSTDTQYF	TGTGCCAGCAGCGGAACAGGGACTAGCACAGATACGCAGTATTTT
once	TRBV6-4	TRBD1	TRBJ2-7	CAIGTGRSYEQYF	TGTGCCATTGGGACAGGGCGAAGTTACGAGCAGTACTTC
-	TRBV19	-	TRBJ2-3	CASSIPPRRGLDTQYF	TGTGCCAGTAGTATACCTCCCAGGAGGGGGCTAGATACGCAGTATTTT
-	TRBV10-3	TRBD2	TRBJ2-2	CAISESSGRGANTGELFF	TGTGCCATCAGTGAGTCGTCAGGGCGGGGGGCGAACACCGGGGAGCTGTTTTTT
large	TRBV5-1	TRBD2	TRBJ2-3	CASSFDLAGTGDTQYF	TGCGCCAGCAGCTTTGACCTAGCGGGGACTGGAGATACGCAGTATTTT
few	TRBV5-1	TRBD1	TRBJ2-3	CASSLAGTDESTQYF	TGCGCCAGCAGCTTGGCCGGGACAGATGAGAGTACGCAGTATTTT
-	TRBV21-1	-	TRBJ1-1	CASSKDGRARANTEAFF	TGTGCCAGCAGCAAAGATGGTAGGGCCAGAGCGAACACTGAAGCTTTCTTT
once	TRBV29-1	-	TRBJ2-2	CSVDWNTGELFF	TGCAGCGTTGACTGGAACACCGGGGAGCTGTTTTTT
-	TRBV27	-	TRBJ2-1	CASRVYNEQFF	TGTGCCAGCAGGGTTTACAATGAGCAGTTCTTC
-	TRBV19	-	TRBJ1-1	CASSQRRLRTEAFF	TGTGCCAGCTCACAGAGACGATTACGCACTGAAGCTTTCTTT
-	TRBV5-4	-	TRBJ1-6	CASSQGGNSPLHF	TGTGCCAGCAGCCAGGGAGGAAATTCACCCCTCCACTTT
-	TRBV2	-	TRBJ1-2	CASSEAWDVNYGYTF	TGTGCCAGCAGTGAAGCTTGGGATGTTAACTATGGCTACACCTTC
-	TRBV15	-	TRBJ2-7	CATSRARGPYEQYF	TGTGCCACCAGCAGAGCCAGGGGTCCCTACGAGCAGTACTTC
-	TRBV7-7	TRBD1	TRBJ2-3	CASSLGSGQGQDTQYF	TGTGCTAGCAGCTTAGGATCGGGACAGGGGCAAGATACGCAGTATTTT
-	TRBV19	-	TRBJ1-1	CASSILAGDTEAFF	TGTGCCAGTAGTATTCTAGCCGGGGACACTGAAGCTTTCTTT
-	TRBV27	TRBD2	TRBJ2-3	CASSLGIGRGGRLVTDTQYF	TGTGCCAGCAGTTTAGGGATTGGGCGGGGGGGCCGGTTGGTCACAGATACGCAGTATTTT